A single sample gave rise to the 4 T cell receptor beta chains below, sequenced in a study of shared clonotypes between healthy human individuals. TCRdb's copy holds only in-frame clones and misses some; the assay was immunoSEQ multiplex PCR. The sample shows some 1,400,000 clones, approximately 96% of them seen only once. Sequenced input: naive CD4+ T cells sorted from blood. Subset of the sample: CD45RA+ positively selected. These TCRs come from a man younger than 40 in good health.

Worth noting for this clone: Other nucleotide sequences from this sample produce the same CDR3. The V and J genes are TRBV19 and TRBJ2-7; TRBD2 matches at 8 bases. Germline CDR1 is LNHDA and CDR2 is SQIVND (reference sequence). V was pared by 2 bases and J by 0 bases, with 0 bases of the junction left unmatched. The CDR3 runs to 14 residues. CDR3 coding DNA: TGTGCCAGTAGTATAACTAGCGGCTCCTACGAGCAGTACTTC. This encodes CASSITSGSYEQYF. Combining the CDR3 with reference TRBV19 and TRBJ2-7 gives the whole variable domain DGGITQSPKYLFRKEGQNVTLSCEQNLNHDAMYWYRQDPGQGLRLIYYSQIVNDFQKGDIAEGYSVSREKKESFPLTVTSAQKNPTAFYLCASSITSGSYEQYFGPGTRLTVT.

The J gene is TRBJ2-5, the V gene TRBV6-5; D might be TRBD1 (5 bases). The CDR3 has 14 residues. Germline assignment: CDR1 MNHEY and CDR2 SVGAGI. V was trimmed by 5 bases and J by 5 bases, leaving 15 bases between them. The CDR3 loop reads CASSPTHRLETQYF. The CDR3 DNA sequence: TGTGCCAGCAGTCCGACTCACAGGTTGGAGACCCAGTACTTC.

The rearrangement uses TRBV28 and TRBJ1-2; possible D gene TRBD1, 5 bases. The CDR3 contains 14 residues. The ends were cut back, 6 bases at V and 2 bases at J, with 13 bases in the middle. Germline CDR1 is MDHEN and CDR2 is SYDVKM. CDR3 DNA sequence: TGTGCCAGCAGGACGGCAGGGACCAACTATGGCTACACCTTC. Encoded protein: CASRTAGTNYGYTF.

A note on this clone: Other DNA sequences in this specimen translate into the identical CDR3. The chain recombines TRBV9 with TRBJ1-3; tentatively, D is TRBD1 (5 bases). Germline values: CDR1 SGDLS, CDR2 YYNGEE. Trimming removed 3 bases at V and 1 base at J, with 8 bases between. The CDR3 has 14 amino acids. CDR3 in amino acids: CASSAAGSGNTIYF. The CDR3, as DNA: TGTGCCAGCAGCGCCGCAGGGTCTGGAAACACCATATATTTT.